This section outlines one T cell receptor beta chain sequence together with its context. Its specificity is unknown. The entry originates in a study of cytomegalovirus exposure and HLA in healthy donors. In the study overall: An earlier analysis found fewer than 140 million unique TCR beta sequences from around 180 million T cells. About 80 million unique TCRs from HLA-typed donors made up an early data release. Study-wide findings and caveats: A reported reduction in N-insertions relative to the approximately 640-donor mean was seen in an Asian-associated ancestry cluster in a later analysis.

The primer mix had 60 Vbeta and 13 Jbeta primers. Assay: immunoSEQ multiplex PCR; the TCRdb copy retains only in-frame clones and omits some. Of around 170,000 clones listed, 65% to 85% are singletons. The trim removed 1 base at V and 2 bases at J, leaving 3 bases unmatched. The CDR3 consists of 16 residues. CDR1 is SEHNR and CDR2 is FQNEAQ in the germline V gene (reference sequence). Material: PBMCs. The gene calls are TRBV7-9 and TRBJ2-2; TRBD1 matches 8 bases. The TCR sequence derives from a middle-aged woman in good health and CMV-seropositive. The CDR3 DNA follows: TGTGCCAGCAGCTTAGTTGGGACAGGAAACACCGGGGAGCTGTTTTTT. This codes for CASSLVGTGNTGELFF.